Listed below are T cell receptor beta chains from one sample, sequenced in a study of STAT5B mutations in CD4+ large granular lymphocyte leukemia. TCRdb's table, derived via immunoSEQ multiplex PCR, lists solely in-frame clones and lacks some. Of 20,000 to 25,000 clones in the sample, roughly 87% are singletons; the top ten hold 8.6%. Sample: CD4+ T cells from blood buffy coats. The origin of the receptors is a human donor in good health. Each CDR3 is given with its conserved first and last residue. Clone size is not always given. Where it is, it says once, few, many or a class for expanded clones.

CASTEIGGSNTEAFF | TRBV19 | .
CASSQGKRGSENTIYF | TRBV14 | .
CASSPLAAYNEQFF | TRBV7-2 | .
CASSQGPGQGNGYTF | TRBV7-2 | once
CASSLSVQGYEQYF | TRBV7-2 | .
CASSQELGTPPSYEQYF | TRBV4-3 | .
CASSLVSCGTPGKQPQHF | TRBV11-3 | .
CAWRIPGSYNEQFF | TRBV30 | .
CASSLRGESRIYEQYF | TRBV27 | .
CASSSRDGYEKLFF | TRBV19 | .
CASSSSTGNTEAFF | TRBV7-3 | .
CASKGTGAYTGELFF | TRBV2 | .
CASSYSRSENQPQHF | TRBV6-5 | .
CASSLEGSDTGELFF | TRBV5-1 | .
CASSQGAGAFNQPQHF | TRBV18 | once
CASSTSRTGKSYNEQFF | TRBV11-2 | .
CASSLKISGGQGTGELFF | TRBV5-1 | .
CATKGLGPSGELFF | TRBV6-1 | .
CSVAKGENPYGYTF | TRBV29-1 | once
CASSFGGAIDEQFF | TRBV7-2 | .
CPGEERETQYF | TRBV20-1 | .
CASRPRLAGRGETQYF | TRBV11-2 | .
CASSVGQFNEKLFF | TRBV19 | .
CASSLRTSGGAGELFF | TRBV9 | .
CAWRSGFNEKLFF | TRBV30 | few
CASSIPKGLFSEQFF | TRBV28 | .
CASTSLINTEAFF | TRBV28 | .